These 8 T cell receptor beta chains originate from one sample sequenced in a study of CD8 T cells in ankylosing spondylitis. One entry per CDR3 protein, called by TCRdb with MiXCR from the 5' RACE reads. The sample contains roughly 150,000 distinct CDR3 sequences, 9.8% of which appear only once. Sequences were obtained from blood, either unsorted or a sorted T cell fraction (not recorded which). All receptors come from a female donor with ankylosing spondylitis or in good health (not recorded which).

This clonotype was seen more than once but under ten times. This chain links TRBV27 with TRBJ1-6; unclear D gene. Germline V lookup: CDR1 MNHEY, CDR2 SMNVEV (reference sequence). The CDR3 spans 15 residues. With 3 bases removed from V and 3 bases from J, the gap between germline ends came to 9 bases. The CDR3 loop is CASSFEEFYNSPLHF. DNA of the CDR3: TGTGCCAGCAGTTTTGAGGAGTTCTATAATTCACCCCTCCACTTT.

This clonotype was recorded at least ten times. This chain connects TRBV20-1 to TRBJ1-1, with D perhaps TRBD1 (5 bases). V was trimmed by 6 bases and J by 4 bases, leaving 21 bases between them. CDR3 size: 15 residues. The germline gives CDR1 DFQATT, CDR2 SNEGSKA (reference sequence). CDR3 nucleotides: TGCAGTGCAAAACTTGTAGGGGTTTTGGGCACTGAAGCTTTCTTT. Protein: CSAKLVGVLGTEAFF.

This clonotype was seen only a few times. The genes are TRBV12-3 or TRBV12-4 and TRBJ2-7, with 8 bases fitting TRBD1. With V trimmed by 1 base and J by 5 bases, 4 bases remained unmatched. CDR3 length: 14 residues. CDR3 nucleotide sequence: TGTGCCAGCAGTTTAGGTCGGGGACAGGACGAGCAGTACTTC. Translated: CASSLGRGQDEQYF.

This clonotype has at least ten counts. The chain carries TRBV6-5 and TRBJ1-1; no clear D. From germline, CDR1 is MNHEY and CDR2 SVGAGI. This CDR3 is 13 amino acids long. V dropped 2 bases and J dropped 5 bases, with 9 bases sitting between them. CDR3 in amino acids: CASSYSGGTEAFF. DNA for the CDR3: TGTGCCAGCAGTTACAGTGGCGGAACTGAAGCTTTCTTT.

J is TRBJ2-2 and V is TRBV12-3 or TRBV12-4; 9 nucleotides agree with TRBD1. The CDR3 is 15 residues long. J gave up 7 bases and V 6 bases, and 9 bases lay outside the gene matches. The DNA of the CDR3 is TGTGCCAGCAGCCCGGGACAGGGTAACGGCGGGGAGCTGTTTTTT. This sequence encodes CASSPGQGNGGELFF.

This clonotype was seen just once. The chain joins TRBV5-1 to TRBJ2-1, with 8 bases that match TRBD2. Germline V gene lookup returns CDR1 SGHRS and CDR2 YFSETQ. V was clipped by 5 bases and J by 8 bases; unmatched bases: 6. This CDR3 spans 13 amino acids. The CDR3 region has the DNA TGCGCCAGCAGTGGGACTAGGCGGCATGAGCAGTTCTTC. Translated, it gives CASSGTRRHEQFF.

This clonotype has just a few counts. The rearrangement links TRBV6-2 or TRBV6-3 to TRBJ2-1; no reliable D call. The length of the CDR3 is 14 residues. Germline V gene sequence: CDR1 MNHEY, CDR2 SVGEGT. Trimming shortened V by 7 bases and J by 0 bases, and 10 bases separated the two germline ends. CDR3 protein: CASMGSNSYNEQFF. CDR3 sequence (DNA): TGTGCCAGCATGGGGTCCAACTCCTACAATGAGCAGTTCTTC.

For this clonotype: This could be a read error, since a much larger clone is one nucleotide away. The chain is built from TRBV2 and TRBJ2-1, with D unclear. The CDR3 is made up of 11 amino acids. From germline, CDR1 is SNHLY and CDR2 FYNNEI. The CDR3, as DNA: TGTGCCGGCAGTGAAGCTAATGAGCAGTTCTTC. It codes for CAGSEANEQFF.